These T cell receptor beta chains were read from a single sample in a study of cytotoxic CD8 clonotypes in ibrutinib-treated CLL. TCRdb's table, derived via immunoSEQ multiplex PCR, lists solely in-frame clones and lacks some. In the table there are about 160,000 clones, 88% of which are singletons. Sample: PBMCs, taken at disease progression, from a patient treated with ibrutinib. The receptors were sampled from a human donor with chronic lymphocytic leukemia. Both conserved end residues are trimmed from each CDR3. Each record gives: V gene, J gene, clone size, CDR3 protein. Clone size appears in some rows only: once, few, many, or a class for an expanded clone.

TRBV7-8	TRBJ2-7	-	ASSLAPRDRDLGEQY
TRBV18	TRBJ2-5	-	ASSPFDVRQSQETQY
TRBV4-2	TRBJ2-7	-	ASSLGSGTNEQY
TRBV7-6	TRBJ2-6	once	ASSSRRSGSGANVLT
TRBV29-1	TRBJ1-3	-	SARSYSGNTIY
TRBV18	TRBJ1-5	-	ASSEQGAYSNQPQH
TRBV6-5	TRBJ1-2	-	ASSSDWSNYGYT
TRBV28	TRBJ1-2	-	ASSLLRGQGYGYT
TRBV5-1	TRBJ1-2	-	ASSYSANYGYT
TRBV15	TRBJ1-3	-	ATMNRDFGSLSSGNTIY
TRBV6-1	TRBJ1-1	-	ASSEMGFVVEEAF
TRBV7-9	TRBJ1-2	few	ASSLAQGGGYT
TRBV7-2	TRBJ2-7	-	ASSVRAQAYEQY
TRBV5-1	TRBJ2-3	-	ASSLGGQGATDTQY
TRBV19	TRBJ1-1	-	ASRNRKQGNTEAF
TRBV29-1	TRBJ2-5	-	SVGLGLGQETQY